These 20 T cell receptor beta chains were all obtained from the same sample, sequenced in a study of T cell responses to AZD1222 COVID-19 vaccine. Some clones are missing from TCRdb's copy, which holds only in-frame ones; the method was immunoSEQ multiplex PCR. The sample records fewer than 110,000 clones, under 95% being singletons. The sample here was peripheral blood, taken 28 days after the second AZD1222 dose. These receptors were collected from an adult who received the AZD1222 COVID-19 vaccine.

In this sample, this clone turned up once. The rearrangement joins TRBV2 to TRBJ2-7; D call uncertain. V was shortened by 7 bases and J by 2 bases, with 6 bases between the two germline ends. The length of the CDR3 is 11 residues. Germline lookup yields CDR1 SNHLY and CDR2 FYNNEI. The CDR3 reads CASTEAYEQYF. The CDR3 region has the DNA TGTGCCAGCACGGAAGCCTACGAGCAGTACTTC.

This clone was picked up one time. The gene calls are TRBV24-1 and TRBJ1-5; D is perhaps TRBD1 (6 bases). The germline gives CDR1 KGHDR, CDR2 SFDVKD. The CDR3 has 15 residues. V lost 7 bases and J lost 6, with 18 bases in between. The CDR3 coding sequence is TGTGCCACCAGCGCCGGGGGCTTCGACGGTCAGCCCCAGCATTTT. As protein: CATSAGGFDGQPQHF.

This clone was seen only once. V and J are TRBV11-2 and TRBJ2-3; 12 bases match TRBD2. Germline V gene data show CDR1 as SGHAT and CDR2 as FQNNGV. This CDR3 is built from 17 residues. Trimming removed 5 bases from V and 2 bases from J; junction bases left unmatched: 8. CDR3 protein: CASSLWTSGASTDTQYF. In DNA, the CDR3 is TGTGCCAGCAGCCTATGGACTAGCGGGGCCTCCACAGATACGCAGTATTTT.

The chain has TRBV5-4 and TRBJ1-4; D is possibly TRBD1 (5 bases). Germline V gene data show CDR1 as SGHNT and CDR2 as YYREEE (reference sequence). Trimming cost V 2 bases and J 3 bases, with 14 bases left between them. This CDR3 contains 16 residues. The CDR3 protein is CASSLTGVRSNEKLFF. CDR3 DNA sequence: TGTGCCAGCAGCTTAACGGGGGTCCGGTCTAATGAAAAACTGTTTTTT.

Comments on this clone: Other DNA sequences in this specimen translate into the identical CDR3. The rearrangement uses TRBV7-9 and TRBJ1-5; 8 positions agree with TRBD1. Germline assignment: CDR1 SEHNR and CDR2 FQNEAQ (reference sequence). V trimming: 1 base; J trimming: 4 bases; junction bases outside the gene matches: 3. This CDR3 has 15 residues. CDR3 in amino acids: CASSLGGTGNQPQHF. The CDR3 DNA sequence: TGTGCCAGCAGCTTAGGAGGGACAGGAAATCAGCCCCAGCATTTT.

This clone was detected once. The chain links TRBV18 to TRBJ1-1; no firm D call. V dropped 0 bases and J dropped 4 bases, with 9 bases sitting between them. Germline V gives CDR1 KGHSH, CDR2 LQKENI. The CDR3 spans 14 residues. CDR3 region: CASSPPSLGTEAFF. Here the CDR3 DNA reads TGTGCCAGCTCACCACCCTCTCTCGGCACTGAAGCTTTCTTT.

The gene calls are TRBV29-1 and TRBJ2-3; a possible D gene is TRBD2 (6 bases). The V end lost 6 bases, the J end lost 2 bases, and 15 bases lay between the germline ends. Germline CDR1 reads SQVTM; CDR2 reads ANQGSEA. This CDR3 is 14 amino acids long. The CDR3 reads CSVGLLLPTDTQYF. CDR3 nucleotides: TGCAGCGTGGGACTTTTACTCCCCACAGATACGCAGTATTTT.

The gene calls are TRBV6-6 and TRBJ2-7; TRBD2 agrees at 12 bases. The CDR3 totals 15 residues. CDR1 and CDR2 from the germline V gene are MNHNY and SVGAGI (reference sequence). J was trimmed by 6 bases and V by 1 base; bases with no gene match: 4. The CDR3 loop is CASSYYGLAGTEQYF. The CDR3, as DNA: TGTGCCAGCAGTTACTATGGACTAGCGGGAACCGAGCAGTACTTC.

The chain carries TRBV4-3 and TRBJ1-2, with unresolved D. Germline CDR1 reads LGHNA; CDR2 reads YSLEER. This CDR3 has 14 residues. Deletions cut 1 base from V and 6 bases from J, with 12 bases between. The CDR3 region has the DNA TGCGCCAGCAGCCAAGGAGATGGTTGGAATGGCTACACCTTC. This sequence encodes CASSQGDGWNGYTF.

CDR3 sequence (DNA): TGCAGCGTTGAAACAGGGTTTGATCAGCCCCAGCATTTT. Translation: CSVETGFDQPQHF. V is TRBV29-1 and J is TRBJ1-5, with TRBD1 as a possible D gene (6 bases). From germline, CDR1 is SQVTM and CDR2 ANQGSEA. The CDR3 is made up of 13 amino acids. Deletions cut 2 bases from V and 5 bases from J, with 10 bases between.

The genes are TRBV3-1 (or the pseudogene TRBV3-2) and TRBJ2-7, with 12 positions matching TRBD2. J lost 0 bases, V lost 4 bases, and 1 base had no gene match. Germline V gene sequence: CDR1 LGHDT, CDR2 YNNKEL (reference sequence). This CDR3 region has 15 residues. The CDR3 coding sequence is TGTGCCAGCAGCCTGGGACTAGCGGGCTCCTACGAGCAGTACTTC. Amino acids: CASSLGLAGSYEQYF.

The chain employs TRBV5-1 and TRBJ2-5; TRBD1 matches 8 bases. Unmatched junction bases numbered 7, after V lost 2 bases and J lost 4 bases. CDR1 is SGHRS, CDR2 YFSETQ, per germline. The CDR3 contains 15 residues. The CDR3 spells CASSFRTGTGETQYF. The CDR3 nucleotides read TGCGCCAGCAGCTTCCGGACAGGGACGGGAGAGACCCAGTACTTC. Together with reference TRBV5-1 and TRBJ2-5, the CDR3 gives the full variable domain: KAGVTQTPRYLIKTRGQQVTLSCSPISGHRSVSWYQQTPGQGLQFLFEYFSETQRNKGNFPGRFSGRQFSNSRSEMNVSTLELGDSALYLCASSFRTGTGETQYFGPGTRLLVL.

The chain carries TRBV19 and TRBJ1-1; D gene ambiguous. V was clipped by 7 bases and J by 1 base, with 10 bases between them. This CDR3 has 13 amino acids. Germline lookup yields CDR1 LNHDA and CDR2 SQIVND (reference sequence). CDR3 nucleotides: TGTGCCAGTACTAGGCGAGAGAACACTGAAGCTTTCTTT. Encoded protein: CASTRRENTEAFF. Together with reference TRBV19 and TRBJ1-1, the CDR3 gives the full variable domain: DGGITQSPKYLFRKEGQNVTLSCEQNLNHDAMYWYRQDPGQGLRLIYYSQIVNDFQKGDIAEGYSVSREKKESFPLTVTSAQKNPTAFYLCASTRRENTEAFFGQGTRLTVV.

The chain carries TRBV12-3 or TRBV12-4 and TRBJ1-4; possibly TRBD1 for D (5 bases). This CDR3 is built from 12 residues. V lost 3 bases, J lost 15 bases, and 14 bases lay in between. CDR3 sequence: CASSFRAGQVFF. The CDR3 DNA reads as TGTGCCAGCAGTTTTAGGGCGGGGCAAGTGTTTTTT.

The chain carries TRBV15 and TRBJ1-4, with 8 bases aligning to TRBD1. This CDR3 region has 18 residues. The trim removed 3 bases at V and 4 bases at J, leaving 13 bases unmatched. Germline-derived CDR1 and CDR2 are LNHNV and YYDKDF (reference sequence). The CDR3 bases are TGTGCCACCAGCAGGCCAGACAGGGGTGGGACCGTTAATGAAAAACTGTTTTTT. Encoded protein: CATSRPDRGGTVNEKLFF.

V is TRBV28 and J is TRBJ1-5; D might be TRBD1 (5 bases). The CDR3 covers 13 residues. Trimming removed 6 bases at V and 4 bases at J, with 10 bases between. The germline gives CDR1 MDHEN, CDR2 SYDVKM. The CDR3: CASSLDINQPQHF. The CDR3 coding sequence is TGTGCCAGCAGCTTGGACATTAATCAGCCCCAGCATTTT.

V usage is TRBV5-1 and J usage is TRBJ1-1; TRBD1 matches at 8 bases. V lost 2 bases, J lost 0 bases, and 9 bases stayed unmatched. The CDR3 contains 17 residues. Germline CDR1 reads SGHRS; CDR2 reads YFSETQ. CDR3 nucleotide sequence: TGCGCCAGCAGCTTACGTCCCGGGACAGGAATGAACACTGAAGCTTTCTTT. It codes for CASSLRPGTGMNTEAFF.

The chain is built from TRBV5-1 and TRBJ2-7; 9 bases line up with TRBD2. The germline V gene encodes CDR1 SGHRS and CDR2 YFSETQ. V trimming: 4 bases; J trimming: 7 bases; junction bases outside the gene matches: 9. The CDR3 length is 14 residues. CDR3 protein: CASSPGSGGREQYF. The CDR3 bases are TGCGCCAGCAGCCCTGGAAGCGGGGGGAGGGAGCAGTACTTC. The full variable domain, its missing parts supplied by reference TRBV5-1 and TRBJ2-7, is KAGVTQTPRYLIKTRGQQVTLSCSPISGHRSVSWYQQTPGQGLQFLFEYFSETQRNKGNFPGRFSGRQFSNSRSEMNVSTLELGDSALYLCASSPGSGGREQYFGPGTRLTVT.

V usage is TRBV28 and J usage is TRBJ1-6; 7 bases are shared with TRBD1. The trim removed 3 bases at V and 4 bases at J, leaving 9 bases unmatched. The CDR3 extends over 17 amino acids. The germline V gene encodes CDR1 MDHEN and CDR2 SYDVKM. The CDR3 DNA reads TGTGCCAGCAGTTTCCTGTCAGGGGGACAGTATAATTCACCCCTCCACTTT. Its translation is CASSFLSGGQYNSPLHF.

The chain couples TRBV15 to TRBJ2-5; D unresolved. Per germline, CDR1 LNHNV and CDR2 YYDKDF (reference sequence). V was shortened by 0 bases and J by 5 bases, with 4 bases between the two germline ends. The CDR3 length is 12 residues. CDR3 bases: TGTGCCACCAGCAGAGATGCGGAGACCCAGTACTTC. Protein product: CATSRDAETQYF.